The TCR beta chain under discussion was sequenced for a study of blood T cell repertoires in COVID-19. About the study: There were acute and convalescent COVID-19 samples, and they came from the United States, Italy and Spain. Sample material is recorded as cDNA or gDNA derived from T cells, B-cell-depleted T cells, or PBMCs.

This CDR3 has 13 residues. CDR1 is LNHDA, CDR2 SQIVND, per germline (reference sequence). The ends lost 6 bases at V and 0 bases at J; junction bases unmatched: 2. Original methodology: Counts of nucleated cells, estimated from reference gene primer amplification, were obtained. The data were produced by immunoSEQ multiplex PCR, yet TCRdb's version contains in-frame clones alone and is incomplete. That table is the source of V, J and clone size, and D and trimming were worked out from the DNA. Among around 100,000 clones listed, about 88% were seen once. Comment on this clone: Other DNA sequences of this sample code for an identical CDR3.

V usage is TRBV19 and J usage is TRBJ2-7; 7 bases fit TRBD1. This sequence originates from a human donor in a cohort sampled during active COVID-19. The sample was peripheral blood. CDR3 coding DNA: TGTGCCAGTAGCCGACAGGGCTCCTACGAGCAGTACTTC. Protein product: CASSRQGSYEQYF.